Each of the 32 T cell receptor beta chains below was sequenced from the same sample in a study of cytomegalovirus exposure and HLA in healthy donors. PCR primers comprised 60 Vbeta and 13 Jbeta primers. TCRdb's table, derived via immunoSEQ multiplex PCR, lists solely in-frame clones and lacks some. The sample consists of some 150,000 clones, about 76% of them appearing once. What was sequenced was PBMCs. All receptors come from a woman aged 40 to 50 in good health and CMV-seronegative.

This clone was recorded a few times. The rearrangement links TRBV5-6 to TRBJ1-1; 8 nucleotides line up with TRBD1. CDR1 SGHDT and CDR2 YYEEEE come from the germline V gene. This CDR3 has 19 residues. After removal of 5 bases from V and 0 bases from J, the junction contained 18 bases not matched to a gene. This CDR3 is CASSSHPQGERRMNTEAFF. The CDR3, as DNA: TGTGCCAGCAGTTCTCACCCACAGGGGGAAAGACGGATGAACACTGAAGCTTTCTTT.

This clone turned up a few times. The chain has TRBV2 and TRBJ2-7, with TRBD2 identical over 8 bases. Trimming cost V 4 bases and J 3 bases; bases outside gene matches: 11. Germline lookup yields CDR1 SNHLY and CDR2 FYNNEI. CDR3 length: 16 residues. The CDR3 loop is CASSGGLALTYYEQYF. The DNA for the CDR3 is TGTGCCAGCAGTGGAGGACTAGCCTTAACCTACTACGAGCAGTACTTC.

The V gene is TRBV27, the J gene TRBJ2-1; 14 bases line up with TRBD2. The ends lost 4 bases at V and 3 bases at J; junction bases unmatched: 11. This CDR3 is built from 19 residues. Looked up from germline, CDR1 is MNHEY and CDR2 is SMNVEV (reference sequence). The CDR3 nucleotides are TGTGCCAGCAGTTACCGGACTAGCGGGGGGAGAGCATTCTACAATGAGCAGTTCTTC. This gives the protein CASSYRTSGGRAFYNEQFF.

The V call is TRBV2, the J call TRBJ1-1, with TRBD1 identical over 8 bases. With 9 bases clipped from V and 1 base from J, the junction kept 10 bases outside the gene matches. Germline loops: CDR1 SNHLY, CDR2 FYNNEI. The CDR3 covers 15 residues. The CDR3 reads CASRERGQANTEAFF. For the CDR3, the DNA is TGTGCCAGTAGGGAGAGGGGACAGGCGAACACTGAAGCTTTCTTT.

The V and J genes are TRBV7-6 and TRBJ1-1, with a possible D match to TRBD1 (6 bases). V lost 9 bases to trimming and J lost 1 base, with 21 bases between them. The CDR3 covers 16 residues. CDR1 is SGHVS and CDR2 is FNYEAQ in the germline V gene. This CDR3 reads CASEAELGQGNTEAFF. The CDR3 nucleotides are TGTGCCAGTGAGGCTGAGTTGGGACAAGGGAACACTGAAGCTTTCTTT. The whole variable domain, filled in from reference TRBV7-6 and TRBJ1-1, reads GAGVSQSPRYKVTKRGQDVALRCDPISGHVSLYWYRQALGQGPEFLTYFNYEAQQDKSGLPNDRFSAERPEGSISTLTIQRTEQRDSAMYRCASEAELGQGNTEAFFGQGTRLTVV.

This sequence joins TRBV15 and TRBJ2-7; the match to TRBD1 covers 12 bases. Trimming cost V 3 bases and J 4 bases; bases outside gene matches: 1. The germline CDR1 and CDR2 sequences are LNHNV and YYDKDF (reference sequence). The CDR3 has 14 amino acids. The CDR3 is CATSRGQGAYEQYF. The CDR3 nucleotides read TGTGCCACCAGCAGGGGACAGGGGGCGTACGAGCAGTACTTC. The variable domain in full, with the rest retrieved from reference TRBV15 and TRBJ2-7, is DAMVIQNPRYQVTQFGKPVTLSCSQTLNHNVMYWYQQKSSQAPKLLFHYYDKDFNNEADTPDNFQSRRPNTSFCFLDIRSPGLGDTAMYLCATSRGQGAYEQYFGPGTRLTVT.

The rearrangement joins TRBV19 to TRBJ2-7; 11 bases fit TRBD2. Germline CDR1 LNHDA, CDR2 SQIVND (reference sequence). The CDR3 loop spans 14 amino acids. V lost 4 bases to trimming and J lost 3 bases; unmatched junction nucleotides: 2. Here the CDR3 reads CASSTTSGDYEQYF. DNA for the CDR3: TGTGCCAGTAGTACGACTAGCGGGGACTACGAGCAGTACTTC.

The chain employs TRBV7-9 and TRBJ1-2, with TRBD1 matching over 7 bases. J lost 8 bases, V lost 5 bases, and 11 bases had no gene match. The CDR3 spans 14 residues. The germline gives CDR1 SEHNR, CDR2 FQNEAQ (reference sequence). The CDR3 reads CASSEAEGAYGYTF. CDR3 nucleotides: TGTGCCAGCAGCGAGGCAGAGGGGGCATACGGCTACACCTTC. Based on the CDR3 plus reference TRBV7-9 and TRBJ1-2, the full variable domain is DTGVSQNPRHKITKRGQNVTFRCDPISEHNRLYWYRQTLGQGPEFLTYFQNEAQLEKSRLLSDRFSAERPKGSFSTLEIQRTEQGDSAMYLCASSEAEGAYGYTFGSGTRLTVV.

This clone was detected only once. The rearrangement joins TRBV4-1 to TRBJ1-2; no definite D call. This CDR3 is 15 amino acids long. Germline V gene sequence: CDR1 MGHRA, CDR2 YSYEKL. With 0 bases removed from V and 7 bases from J, the gap between germline ends came to 15 bases. The CDR3 DNA reads as TGCGCCAGCAGCCAAGAATGGTTGGTTACTGGTGGCTACACCTTC. Its translation: CASSQEWLVTGGYTF.

The CDR3: CASSAGTASSYEQYF. CDR3 coding DNA: TGTGCCAGTAGTGCCGGGACAGCGAGCTCCTACGAGCAGTACTTC. The rearrangement links TRBV19 to TRBJ2-7; TRBD1 aligns across 7 bases. The CDR3 extends over 15 amino acids. V lost 5 bases and J lost 0; bases outside the gene matches: 7. Germline V gene data show CDR1 as LNHDA and CDR2 as SQIVND (reference sequence).

This sequence joins TRBV6-5 and TRBJ1-5; no definite D call. This CDR3 spans 14 amino acids. Germline loops: CDR1 MNHEY, CDR2 SVGAGI. V lost 8 bases to trimming and J lost 7 bases, with 18 bases between them. CDR3 protein: CASRRFSSSQPQHF. The DNA for the CDR3 is TGTGCCAGCCGGCGGTTCTCGAGTTCACAGCCCCAGCATTTT.

The chain is built from TRBV6-5 and TRBJ1-2, with D possibly matching TRBD1 (6 bases). Germline CDR1 MNHEY, CDR2 SVGAGI. The CDR3 loop spans 12 amino acids. V was clipped by 7 bases and J by 8 bases, with 14 bases between them. CDR3 protein: CASTKTGWGYTF. CDR3 coding DNA: TGTGCCAGCACCAAAACAGGGTGGGGCTACACCTTC.

The V and J genes are TRBV5-1 and TRBJ2-5; TRBD1 matches at 10 bases. Germline CDR1 is SGHRS and CDR2 is YFSETQ. The CDR3 loop spans 16 amino acids. With V trimmed by 3 bases and J by 5 bases, 10 bases remained unmatched. DNA for the CDR3: TGCGCCAGCAGCTCACGACAGGGGGCAGTCGGGGAGACCCAGTACTTC. This translates into CASSSRQGAVGETQYF.

The chain has TRBV5-1 and TRBJ1-1; 8 nucleotides match TRBD1. The germline CDR1 and CDR2 sequences are SGHRS and YFSETQ. The CDR3 extends over 15 amino acids. The junction had 2 bases not matched to a gene; V was cut back by 0 bases and J by 1 base. This CDR3 reads CASSLAQGANTEAFF. CDR3 coding DNA: TGCGCCAGCAGCTTGGCCCAGGGGGCGAACACTGAAGCTTTCTTT.

The V gene is TRBV29-1, the J gene TRBJ2-5, with 8 positions matching TRBD1. The V and J ends lost 7 bases and 5 bases, in that order; junction bases with no gene match: 9. Germline CDR1 and CDR2: SQVTM and ANQGSEA. CDR3 length: 13 residues. CDR3: CSGSRGPGETQYF. The CDR3 DNA is TGCAGCGGCAGCAGGGGGCCGGGGGAGACCCAGTACTTC.

The gene calls are TRBV7-9 and TRBJ1-1, with D possibly matching TRBD1 (5 bases). Per the germline V gene, CDR1 is SEHNR and CDR2 is FQNEAQ (reference sequence). The CDR3 has 13 amino acids. V was trimmed by 5 bases and J by 6 bases, leaving 13 bases between them. CDR3 DNA sequence: TGTGCCAGCAGCCTCCTAGCGGGGGCTGAAGCTTTCTTT. The encoded protein is CASSLLAGAEAFF.

The CDR3 is CSVVQGNYEQYF. The CDR3 region has the DNA TGCAGCGTTGTACAGGGGAACTACGAGCAGTACTTC. V gene TRBV29-1 combines with J gene TRBJ2-7; the match to TRBD1 covers 7 bases. The CDR3 consists of 12 residues. CDR1 is SQVTM, CDR2 ANQGSEA, per germline. Trimming took 4 bases from V and 3 from J; bases not matched to a gene: 3.

This chain joins TRBV4-1 and TRBJ1-4; 8 nucleotides agree with TRBD1. V gave up 0 bases and J gave up 7 bases; unmatched junction bases: 4. This CDR3 is built from 15 residues. From germline, CDR1 is MGHRA and CDR2 YSYEKL. CDR3 bases: TGCGCCAGCAGCCAAGATGGGACAGGTTTTGAAAAACTGTTTTTT. Residues: CASSQDGTGFEKLFF.

The chain employs TRBV7-9 and TRBJ2-7, with D unclear. V shed 2 bases and J shed 0 bases, with 11 bases lying between them. Per the germline V gene, CDR1 is SEHNR and CDR2 is FQNEAQ (reference sequence). CDR3 length equals 15 residues. The CDR3 region is CASSLIDMPSYEQYF. CDR3 coding DNA: TGTGCCAGCAGCTTAATCGACATGCCCTCCTACGAGCAGTACTTC.

For this clone: The same CDR3 can be traced to other DNA sequences in this sample. CDR3 region: CASSFQGASGNTIYF. DNA of the CDR3: TGTGCCAGCAGCTTTCAGGGCGCCTCTGGAAACACCATATATTTT. The chain combines TRBV5-4 with TRBJ1-3, with D possibly TRBD1 on 5 matching bases. The V gene lost 2 bases and the J gene lost 0 bases, with 9 bases spanning the gap. CDR1 SGHNT and CDR2 YYREEE come from the germline V gene (reference sequence). This CDR3 region has 15 residues. The full variable domain, its missing parts supplied by reference TRBV5-4 and TRBJ1-3, is ETGVTQSPTHLIKTRGQQVTLRCSSQSGHNTVSWYQQALGQGPQFIFQYYREEENGRGNFPPRFSGLQFPNYSSELNVNALELDDSALYLCASSFQGASGNTIYFGEGSWLTVV.

This clone occurred a few times. The rearrangement uses TRBV7-2 and TRBJ1-2; 8 nucleotides align to TRBD1. Germline loops: CDR1 SGHTA, CDR2 FQGNSA. The CDR3 is 14 residues long. V dropped 5 bases and J dropped 5; count of bases not matched to a gene: 7. The CDR3 DNA is TGTGCCAGCAGCCCCGGGACAGGCGGATATGGCTACACCTTC. As protein: CASSPGTGGYGYTF. Looking up the rest from reference TRBV7-2 and TRBJ1-2 gives the full variable domain: GAGVSQSPSNKVTEKGKDVELRCDPISGHTALYWYRQSLGQGLEFLIYFQGNSAPDKSGLPSDRFSAERTGGSVSTLTIQRTQQEDSAVYLCASSPGTGGYGYTFGSGTRLTVV.

The count of this clone is one. V and J are TRBV7-2 and TRBJ1-1; D might be TRBD1 (6 bases). Germline V CDR1 and CDR2: SGHTA, FQGNSA. The CDR3 is 15 residues long. Deletions cut 4 bases from V and 1 base from J, with 13 bases between. CDR3 sequence: CASSSQGPRNTEAFF. CDR3 DNA: TGTGCCAGCAGCTCTCAGGGGCCTAGGAACACTGAAGCTTTCTTT.

The chain is built from TRBV28 and TRBJ1-2; possible D gene TRBD1, 6 bases. The CDR3 is 15 residues long. Per germline, CDR1 MDHEN and CDR2 SYDVKM. V was clipped by 2 bases and J by 4 bases, with 14 bases between them. The CDR3 DNA reads as TGTGCCAGCAGTTTAGGTCGTGGGGGCACCTATGGCTACACCTTC. It specifies CASSLGRGGTYGYTF.

The V gene is TRBV7-2, the J gene TRBJ2-1; D gene unclear. Trimming cost V 1 base and J 0 bases, with 7 bases left between them. CDR1 SGHTA and CDR2 FQGNSA come from the germline V gene. The length of the CDR3 is 15 residues. The CDR3 region is CASSLELISYNEQFF. The DNA for the CDR3 is TGTGCCAGCAGCTTAGAACTGATCTCCTACAATGAGCAGTTCTTC. The whole variable domain, filled in from reference TRBV7-2 and TRBJ2-1, reads GAGVSQSPSNKVTEKGKDVELRCDPISGHTALYWYRQSLGQGLEFLIYFQGNSAPDKSGLPSDRFSAERTGGSVSTLTIQRTQQEDSAVYLCASSLELISYNEQFFGPGTRLTVL.

The rearrangement links TRBV27 to TRBJ2-1; 7 bases fit TRBD1. This CDR3 contains 15 residues. The V gene's germline CDR1 is MNHEY and CDR2 SMNVEV (reference sequence). The trim removed 5 bases at V and 9 bases at J, leaving 13 bases unmatched. CDR3 protein: CASSPRQGSGGEQFF. For the CDR3, the DNA is TGTGCCAGCAGTCCAAGACAGGGTAGTGGAGGTGAGCAGTTCTTC.

The rearrangement links TRBV6-5 to TRBJ2-1; D is perhaps TRBD2 (7 bases). This CDR3 comprises 16 residues. V was cut by 2 bases and J by 0 bases, with 11 bases left in between. In germline, CDR1 is MNHEY, CDR2 SVGAGI. The CDR3 spells CASSYAGASSYNEQFF. CDR3 in DNA: TGTGCCAGCAGTTACGCGGGGGCGAGCTCCTACAATGAGCAGTTCTTC.

V usage is TRBV18 and J usage is TRBJ2-3, with 8 nucleotides matching TRBD2. After removal of 5 bases from V and 3 bases from J, the junction contained 4 bases not matched to a gene. The CDR3 spans 14 residues. Germline CDR1 KGHSH, CDR2 LQKENI. The CDR3 protein is CASSAGGLTDTQYF. CDR3 bases: TGTGCCAGCTCAGCGGGGGGCCTTACAGATACGCAGTATTTT.

J is TRBJ2-3 and V is TRBV15; weak D call: TRBD1 (6 bases). CDR3 length: 15 amino acids. Germline V gives CDR1 LNHNV, CDR2 YYDKDF (reference sequence). The V gene lost 0 bases and the J gene lost 4 bases, with 11 bases spanning the gap. CDR3 protein: CATSRDTAGADTQYF. The CDR3 DNA sequence: TGTGCCACCAGCAGAGATACGGCAGGGGCAGATACGCAGTATTTT.

The genes are TRBV7-2 and TRBJ2-5; the match to TRBD2 covers 8 bases. With 4 bases clipped from V and 6 bases from J, the junction kept 7 bases outside the gene matches. The CDR3 totals 14 residues. Per the germline V gene, CDR1 is SGHTA and CDR2 is FQGNSA. The CDR3 nucleotides read TGTGCCAGCAGCTCGGGCGGGGGGCGGAAGACCCAGTACTTC. Protein: CASSSGGGRKTQYF.

The rearrangement links TRBV6-5 to TRBJ1-6; D gene unclear. From germline, CDR1 is MNHEY and CDR2 SVGAGI. The CDR3 loop spans 15 amino acids. Deletions cut 0 bases from V and 9 bases from J, with 12 bases between. CDR3 region: CASSYSTGWGSPLHF. CDR3 DNA sequence: TGTGCCAGCAGTTACTCGACGGGATGGGGTTCACCCCTCCACTTT.

The chain joins TRBV4-2 to TRBJ2-3; the match to TRBD2 covers 13 bases. V was pared by 1 base and J by 3 bases, with 4 bases of the junction left unmatched. Germline values: CDR1 LGHNA, CDR2 YNFKEQ. The CDR3 has 17 residues. CDR3 residues: CASSQGTSGGLTDTQYF. The CDR3 DNA is TGTGCCAGCAGCCAAGGGACTAGCGGGGGCCTAACAGATACGCAGTATTTT.

The chain combines TRBV23-1 with TRBJ2-7; 7 nucleotides agree with TRBD1. TRBV23-1 is given ORF status, its function remaining uncertain. This CDR3 comprises 13 residues. V shed 8 bases and J 5 bases; nucleotides not matched to a gene: 9. The CDR3 protein is CASPDEQGDEQYF. The CDR3 DNA follows: TGCGCCAGCCCCGACGAGCAGGGGGACGAGCAGTACTTC.